This TCR beta chain was profiled in a study of memory CD4+ T cells and cytomegalovirus serostatus. The sort gate was single viable CD3+CD4+CD8-CD45RO+ cells for memory CD4+ T cells. Total CD4+ T cells were enriched by CD4 positive selection. Original data processing: Out-of-frame sequences were removed, leaving 2,204,828 distinct TCRbeta sequences. Assay used: immunoSEQ multiplex PCR; TCRdb lists only in-frame clones, some missing. The V and J calls and clone size are taken from that table; D and trimming were inferred from the DNA. The sample has 45,000 to 60,000 clones, roughly 72% seen once. The ends lost 5 bases at V and 7 bases at J; junction bases unmatched: 10. CDR3 length: 16 residues. Per germline, CDR1 SGHRS and CDR2 YFSETQ. Overall study findings and caveats: A US-trained random forest predicted CMV serostatus with median AUC around 0.9. About 40% of the roughly 160 known CMV-associated TCRbeta sequences appeared in CD4+ memory.

About this clone itself: What it binds is not known.

The receptor was derived from an adult in good health and CMV-seropositive. This chain uses TRBV5-1 with TRBJ2-2; 11 nucleotides match TRBD1. Source material: memory CD4+ T cells from blood. The DNA of the CDR3 is TGCGCCAGCAGACCAACCGGGACAGGGGGTGGCGGGGAGCTGTTTTTT. Its translation is CASRPTGTGGGGELFF.